This T cell receptor (beta chain) was recovered during a study of Ad26.COV2.S vaccination and SARS-CoV-2 variants. With 4 bases clipped from V and 5 bases from J, the junction kept 9 bases outside the gene matches. This CDR3 region has 15 residues. Germline V CDR1 and CDR2: SGHKS, YYEKEE (reference sequence). Note on this clone: Its target is not known.

Study-wide findings and caveats: Once vaccination had occurred, spike-specific CD8+ and CD4+ T cell responses reportedly showed substantial breadth. Placebo recipients had lower spike-specific TCR breadth than vaccine recipients.

Treatment in this sample: roughly 19 received Ad26.COV2.S at low or high dose, single or two shots; 5 received placebo; per-sample allocation not given. At day 63 after the first vaccine or placebo injection, samples were drawn. The method was immunoSEQ multiplex PCR; TCRdb's version includes in-frame clones alone and lacks a portion of them. The data contain about 400,000 clones, roughly 90% of them seen just once; the ten biggest clones take up around 1.8%. The TCR was taken from a person between 18 and 65 years old who received the Ad26.COV2.S COVID-19 vaccine or a placebo. J is TRBJ2-5 and V is TRBV5-5, with 9 bases matching TRBD2. Specimen: peripheral blood, collected in a trial of Ad26.COV2.S vaccine versus placebo. The CDR3 sequence is CASSPRAGGFETQYF. CDR3 DNA sequence: TGTGCCAGCAGCCCTCGCGCGGGAGGGTTCGAGACCCAGTACTTC.